A selection of T cell receptor beta chains follows, all from one sample in a study of early T cells in non-severe SARS-CoV-2 infection. TCRdb redid the calling of the 5' RACE reads with MiXCR, one entry per CDR3 protein. Altogether 70,000 to 95,000 distinct CDR3 sequences are present, roughly 15% being singletons, with the ten largest covering about 0.58%. Sequenced input: whole blood. The receptors originated from an adult who was a healthcare worker with PCR-confirmed SARS-CoV-2 infection or an uninfected control (not recorded which). Each CDR3 is given without its conserved first and last residue.

V gene	J gene	CDR3 protein
TRBV4-1	TRBJ1-1	ASSQSRLWPKDREGAEAF
TRBV2	TRBJ2-1	ASIRGGSYNEQF
TRBV9	TRBJ2-6	ASSGNRAGANVLT
TRBV7-3	TRBJ2-6	ASSPGDVSSGANVLT
TRBV2	TRBJ1-1	ASSDTGTGAYAEAF
TRBV18	TRBJ1-4	ASSLLQGDEKLF
TRBV3-1	TRBJ2-6	ASSASFGANVLT
TRBV2	TRBJ2-3	ASSWDSAKPFTDTQY
TRBV6-5	TRBJ2-5	ASSSSKHRTGLRTQY
TRBV5-1	TRBJ2-2	ASSEWGFWTSGSNTGELF
TRBV5-1	TRBJ1-3	ARTPGGVESGNTIY
TRBV6-6	TRBJ1-2	ASSPQGSDYGYT
TRBV21-1	TRBJ2-2	ASSKEKGSPEVYGELF
TRBV5-1	TRBJ1-1	ASRGHENTEAF
TRBV20-1	TRBJ1-1	SALQTGGGSTEAF
TRBV4-1	TRBJ2-5	ASSQVGASQETQY
TRBV30	TRBJ2-5	AWSVSETQY
TRBV6-5	TRBJ1-4	ASSYSTGENEKLF
TRBV6-6	TRBJ2-3	ASRTSGATDTQY
TRBV10-1	TRBJ2-5	ASSESRGQETQY
TRBV7-2	TRBJ1-5	ASSLEQGNQPQH